This TCR beta chain comes out of a study of metastatic and nonmetastatic thyroid tumors. MiXCR re-clonotyped the PCR reads for TCRdb. Of 15,000 or so clones listed, 25% to 30% were seen once; the top ten hold about 12%. Trimming cost V 3 bases and J 5 bases, with 11 bases left between them. CDR3 length equals 14 residues. Until they underwent thyroid surgery, no patient had received any treatment. This clone is deemed medium-sized. Sequencing input: tumor tissue. This TCR was recovered from a male donor with papillary thyroid cancer or a benign thyroid nodule (not recorded which). Some clones in this sample may be carry-over from other donors' samples. The rearrangement joins TRBV12-3 or TRBV12-4 to TRBJ2-1; D uncertain. The CDR3 nucleotides are TGTGCCAGCAGTTTCCCCGAAATCCACAATGAGCAGTTCTTC. Protein sequence: CASSFPEIHNEQFF.